This is a list of T cell receptor beta chains from one sample in a study of T cells in tumors after PD-1 blockade. Profiled with immunoSEQ multiplex PCR; TCRdb holds only in-frame clones, not every one. This repertoire shows approximately 6,200 clones, around 80% found once; its top ten account for about 50%. The starting material was PBMCs, obtained after anti-PD-1 therapy. The receptors derive from a human donor with advanced basal cell or squamous cell carcinoma (not recorded which). CDR3s include the opening cysteine and the closing phenylalanine or tryptophan. D genes are given only for firm matches. Size is omitted from some rows. Given values are once, few, many or a class for expanded clones.

d_call | j_call | v_call | clone_size | cdr3_nt | cdr3_aa
NA | TRBJ2-5 | TRBV4-1 | NA | TGCGCCAGCAGCCAAGATCGTGGCACAGGGCAATTGGGAGAGACCCAGTACTTC | CASSQDRGTGQLGETQYF
NA | TRBJ1-4 | TRBV10-2 | NA | TGCGCCAGTCGGGACGGTGCAACTAATGAAAAACTGTTTTTT | CASRDGATNEKLFF
NA | TRBJ2-3 | TRBV15 | NA | TGTGCCACCAGCAGAGCGTGGGGCCCAGATACGCAGTATTTT | CATSRAWGPDTQYF
NA | TRBJ2-5 | TRBV28 | NA | TGTGCCAGCAGTTTACGGGCAGGGAGGGAGACCCAGTACTTC | CASSLRAGRETQYF
TRBD2 | TRBJ2-3 | TRBV19 | NA | TGTGCCAGTAGTGGAGGACTAGCGGGGGTCTCTAGCACAGATACGCAGTATTTT | CASSGGLAGVSSTDTQYF
NA | TRBJ2-3 | TRBV5-1 | NA | TGCGCCAGCAGCTTGCGACCAGATACGCAGTATTTT | CASSLRPDTQYF
NA | TRBJ2-7 | TRBV5-1 | NA | TGCGCCAGCAGCTCCAGGGGAGGCTCCTACGAGCAGTACTTC | CASSSRGGSYEQYF
TRBD2 | TRBJ2-1 | TRBV27 | NA | TGTGCCAGCAGGGGAGACCGGGGGGGCTCCTACAATGAGCAGTTCTTC | CASRGDRGGSYNEQFF
NA | TRBJ1-2 | TRBV28 | NA | TGTGCCAGCAGTCCCGGGACATTCGGTACTAACTATGGCTACACCTTC | CASSPGTFGTNYGYTF
NA | TRBJ2-7 | TRBV9 | NA | TGTGCCAGCAGCGTAGCTTGGGTCCCGATAGAGCAGTACTTC | CASSVAWVPIEQYF
TRBD2 | TRBJ2-1 | TRBV24-1 | NA | TGTGCCACCAGTGCCGCGGGACTAGCGGGGGGAGGCAATGAGCAGTTCTTC | CATSAAGLAGGGNEQFF
NA | TRBJ1-6 | TRBV7-2 | NA | TGTGCCAGCAGCTTACGGGCACCCCAAGGCTCACCCCTCCACTTT | CASSLRAPQGSPLHF
TRBD1 | TRBJ2-3 | TRBV4-1 | once | TGCGCCAGCAGCCAAGCGGGCTTGACAGGGGGCTTGATTGGGACAGATACGCAGTATTTT | CASSQAGLTGGLIGTDTQYF
NA | TRBJ2-7 | TRBV9 | NA | TGTGCCAGCAGCGTAGGGGTAGGTGGGTACGAGCAGTACTTC | CASSVGVGGYEQYF
NA | TRBJ2-5 | TRBV20-1 | NA | TGCAGTGCACTTACTAGGTTAACCCAGTACTTC | CSALTRLTQYF
TRBD1 | TRBJ2-3 | TRBV5-1 | NA | TGCGCCAGCAGCCTGCTTGGGGGACAGGGGGTAGATACGCAGTATTTT | CASSLLGGQGVDTQYF
TRBD1 | TRBJ1-2 | TRBV5-5 | NA | TGTGCCAGCAGCTTGGCAAGGGCAGGGGGCGTGGGTGGCTACACCTTC | CASSLARAGGVGGYTF
NA | TRBJ1-1 | TRBV2 | few | TGTGCCAGCAGTGAAGTCAGGGTGGACACTGAAGCTTTCTTT | CASSEVRVDTEAFF
NA | TRBJ1-6 | TRBV7-9 | NA | TGTGCCAGCAGCTTTGGACAGCCTAATTCACCCCTCCACTTT | CASSFGQPNSPLHF
TRBD1 | TRBJ1-5 | TRBV30 | few | TGTGCCTGGAGTGGCCACAGGGGAGAAGGGCAGCCCCAGCATTTT | CAWSGHRGEGQPQHF
TRBD1 | TRBJ1-4 | TRBV6-5 | NA | TGTGCCAGCAGTTACTCGGGGACAGGGCATGAAAAACTGTTTTTT | CASSYSGTGHEKLFF
NA | TRBJ2-7 | TRBV19 | NA | TGTGCCACCACCAGTCCCAACAGCCCCTACGAGCAGTACTTC | CATTSPNSPYEQYF
TRBD1 | TRBJ1-2 | TRBV14 | NA | TGTGCCAGCAGCCAGGGGACAGGACCCTATGGCTACACCTTC | CASSQGTGPYGYTF
TRBD2 | TRBJ2-2 | TRBV11-2 | NA | TGTGCCAGCAGCTTGAAGACTAGCGGCACCGGGGAGCTGTTTTTT | CASSLKTSGTGELFF
NA | TRBJ2-4 | TRBV6-1 | NA | TGTGCCAGCAGTGACCTTGGGGACATCGCGTATGGTGACATTCAGTACTTC | CASSDLGDIAYGDIQYF
NA | TRBJ1-6 | TRBV30 | NA | TGTGCCTGGAGTAAAGGCTCCCTGGCCTATAATTCACCCCTCCACTTT | CAWSKGSLAYNSPLHF
NA | TRBJ1-2 | TRBV6-5 | NA | TGTGCCAGCAGTCGGGGTCTTTCCTATGGCTACACCTTC | CASSRGLSYGYTF
NA | TRBJ2-5 | TRBV9 | NA | TGTGCCAGCAGCCGTGGGGAGACCCAGTACTTC | CASSRGETQYF
TRBD1 | TRBJ2-7 | TRBV12-3/TRBV12-4 | NA | TGTGCCAGCAGCGAGACCGGACAGGACGGGATGTACTTC | CASSETGQDGMYF
NA | TRBJ2-6 | TRBV15 | NA | TGTGCCACCAGCCGGTCTAAAGGAGCCGGGGCCAACGTCCTGACTTTC | CATSRSKGAGANVLTF
TRBD2 | TRBJ2-7 | TRBV5-5 | NA | TGTGCCAGCAGCTGGCCGGGACTAGCGGACGAGCAGTACTTC | CASSWPGLADEQYF
NA | TRBJ1-2 | TRBV18 | few | TGTGCCAGCTCACCACCAGGGACGACGGTAGGCTACACCTTC | CASSPPGTTVGYTF
TRBD1 | TRBJ1-2 | TRBV5-5 | NA | TGTGCCAGCAGCTTATTGACAGGGTCTCATGGCTACACCTTC | CASSLLTGSHGYTF
TRBD1 | TRBJ2-7 | TRBV7-9 | NA | TGTGCCAGCCAGTTTTTGACAGGGGGCGACGAGCAGTACTTC | CASQFLTGGDEQYF
NA | TRBJ1-1 | TRBV27 | NA | TGTGCCAGCATAGGCAGAACGAACACTGAAGCTTTCTTT | CASIGRTNTEAFF
NA | TRBJ1-2 | TRBV12-3/TRBV12-4 | NA | TGTGCCAGCAGTTTAGGCAGGGAGAATGGCTACACCTTC | CASSLGRENGYTF
NA | TRBJ1-5 | TRBV2 | NA | TGTGCCAGCAGTCTATTACCCGATCAGCCCCAGCATTTT | CASSLLPDQPQHF
NA | TRBJ1-3 | TRBV4-3 | NA | TGCGCCAGCAGCCAAGAAGGGAGCACTGGAAACACCATATATTTT | CASSQEGSTGNTIYF
NA | TRBJ1-1 | TRBV5-5 | NA | TGTGCCAGCAGCTTGGTTGCTGGGGGCTGGGACACTGAAGCTTTCTTT | CASSLVAGGWDTEAFF
NA | TRBJ2-7 | TRBV7-8 | NA | TGTGCCAGCAGCCAACAGCAGGGATGGGGGCACGAGCAGTACTTC | CASSQQQGWGHEQYF
NA | TRBJ2-2 | TRBV25-1 | large | TGTGCCAGCACTGGCGGGGCTCGCACCGGGGAGCTGTTTTTT | CASTGGARTGELFF
TRBD1 | TRBJ2-7 | TRBV3-1/TRBV3-2 | NA | TGTGCCAGCAGCACTTCCGGGACAGTGCAGTACTTC | CASSTSGTVQYF
TRBD1 | TRBJ2-3 | TRBV24-1 | NA | TGTGCCACCAGTAAGACTACCGGGACAGGGACAGATACGCAGTATTTT | CATSKTTGTGTDTQYF
TRBD2 | TRBJ2-5 | TRBV11-2 | few | TGTGCCAGCAGCTTAGAGCCCTCCACCTTAGCGGGGGGTTGGAGGGAGACCCAGTACTTC | CASSLEPSTLAGGWRETQYF
NA | TRBJ2-3 | TRBV28 | NA | TGTGCCAGCAGTTTTCGGGCGCGAGATACGCAGTATTTT | CASSFRARDTQYF
NA | TRBJ2-5 | TRBV28 | NA | TGTGCCAGCAGTTCGCTCGGGACAAGGGAGACCCAGTACTTC | CASSSLGTRETQYF
TRBD2 | TRBJ2-1 | TRBV7-2 | NA | TGTGCCAGCAGCTTTACGGGGGGGACCCTCCACGCATACAATGAGCAGTTCTTC | CASSFTGGTLHAYNEQFF
TRBD1 | TRBJ1-5 | TRBV18 | NA | TGTGCCAGCTCAGACCTTGAACAGGGGGCTTTTCAGCCCCAGCATTTT | CASSDLEQGAFQPQHF
TRBD1 | TRBJ2-7 | TRBV6-2/TRBV6-3 | NA | TGTGCCAGCAGTATCGTGGGACAGGGGGCATCCTCCTACGAGCAGTACTTC | CASSIVGQGASSYEQYF
NA | TRBJ2-5 | TRBV7-2 | once | TGTGCCAGCAGTCTCGCAGGGGAACAAGAGACCCAGTACTTC | CASSLAGEQETQYF
NA | TRBJ2-1 | TRBV20-1 | NA | TGCAGTGCTGAAAGGTCAGAGCAGTTCTTC | CSAERSEQFF
TRBD1 | TRBJ2-3 | TRBV5-6 | once | TGTGCCAGCAGCCCCCACAGGGGGAGCACAGATACGCAGTATTTT | CASSPHRGSTDTQYF
NA | TRBJ1-5 | TRBV10-3 | NA | TGTGCCATCAGTGACGGGACTCATCAGCCCCAGCATTTT | CAISDGTHQPQHF
NA | TRBJ2-3 | TRBV9 | medium-sized | TGTGCCAGCAGCGTATCCGGGAAGCTTGATACGCAGTATTTT | CASSVSGKLDTQYF
NA | TRBJ1-4 | TRBV19 | NA | TGTGCCAGTAGTAGTTCAGGTCGGGAAAAACTGTTTTTT | CASSSSGREKLFF